The 30 T cell receptor beta chains given below trace back to one sample, sequenced in a study of cytomegalovirus exposure and HLA in healthy donors. Use of 60 Vbeta and 13 Jbeta primers characterized the PCR. Repertoires were generated with immunoSEQ multiplex PCR, while TCRdb's copy carries only in-frame clones and drops some. The sample includes 59,000 or so clones, about 69% of them seen just once. Sequenced input: PBMCs. The receptors were sampled from a man aged 25 to 40 in good health and CMV-seropositive.

The chain recombines TRBV5-1 with TRBJ1-6; TRBD1 matches 9 bases. The J segment lost 9 bases and the V segment lost 3 bases, leaving 7 bases of the junction unmatched. CDR1 is SGHRS and CDR2 is YFSETQ in the germline V gene. The CDR3 loop spans 15 amino acids. The CDR3 is CASSSEPGQGSPLHF. The CDR3 DNA is TGCGCCAGCAGCTCCGAACCGGGACAGGGTTCACCCCTCCACTTT.

This clone has a handful of counts. The chain links TRBV7-8 to TRBJ1-1; D is uncertain. CDR1 and CDR2 (germline): SGHVS, FQNEAQ. Deletions cut 5 bases from V and 1 base from J, with 5 bases between. The CDR3 contains 12 residues. The CDR3, as DNA: TGTGCCAGCAGCCATTCGAACACTGAAGCTTTCTTT. It specifies CASSHSNTEAFF.

Of note for this clone: Other DNA sequences of this sample code for an identical CDR3. The CDR3 loop is CASSLGASSGNTIYF. As DNA, the CDR3 is TGTGCCAGCAGCTTAGGGGCAAGCTCTGGAAACACCATATATTTT. The V gene is TRBV7-3, the J gene TRBJ1-3; D might be TRBD1 (5 bases). CDR1 SGHTA and CDR2 FQGTGA come from the germline V gene. This CDR3 region has 15 residues. With 2 bases removed from V and 0 bases from J, the gap between germline ends came to 8 bases.

The J gene is TRBJ2-5, the V gene TRBV7-2; 13 nucleotides line up with TRBD2. Germline V lookup: CDR1 SGHTA, CDR2 FQGNSA. The CDR3 length is 16 residues. V was clipped by 5 bases and J by 5 bases; unmatched bases: 8. The CDR3 sequence: CASSDDGLAGEETQYF. The CDR3 nucleotides are TGTGCCAGCAGCGACGACGGACTAGCGGGGGAGGAGACCCAGTACTTC.

The CDR3 reads CAISALAGGRGDTQYF. In nucleotides, the CDR3 is TGTGCCATCAGTGCGCTAGCGGGGGGGCGGGGAGATACGCAGTATTTT. V is TRBV10-3 and J is TRBJ2-3; 12 nucleotides match TRBD2. From germline, CDR1 is ENHRY and CDR2 SYGVKD. The CDR3 is made up of 16 amino acids. Trimming cost V 4 bases and J 5 bases; bases outside gene matches: 7.

This clone was found a few times. The J gene is TRBJ1-6, the V gene TRBV27; 7 bases match TRBD1. J was trimmed by 6 bases and V by 5 bases; bases with no gene match: 7. This CDR3 contains 15 residues. Germline V gene data show CDR1 as MNHEY and CDR2 as SMNVEV (reference sequence). The chain's CDR3 is CASSGYRGGNSPLHF. CDR3 DNA sequence: TGTGCCAGCAGTGGTTACAGGGGAGGTAATTCACCCCTCCACTTT.

CDR3 in DNA: TGTGCCACCAGCAGAGACTTCACCGGGGAGCTGTTTTTT. It is translated as CATSRDFTGELFF. The chain couples TRBV15 to TRBJ2-2; the D is unclear. The CDR3 spans 13 residues. V shed 0 bases and J shed 4 bases, with 3 bases lying between them. CDR1 is LNHNV and CDR2 is YYDKDF in the germline V gene (reference sequence).

The chain has TRBV28 and TRBJ1-2, with no clear D. Trimming took off 3 bases at V and 8 bases at J, with 13 bases between the two ends. This CDR3 region has 13 residues. CDR1 MDHEN and CDR2 SYDVKM come from the germline V gene. This CDR3 is CASSFIGPQGYTF. CDR3 DNA sequence: TGTGCCAGCAGTTTTATTGGCCCCCAAGGCTACACCTTC.

This clone was counted a single time. The CDR3 region is CASSVAGGTQETQYF. Here the CDR3 DNA reads TGTGCCAGCAGCGTCGCGGGGGGGACTCAAGAGACCCAGTACTTC. The chain joins TRBV9 to TRBJ2-5; TRBD2 aligns across 9 bases. Germline CDR1 SGDLS, CDR2 YYNGEE. After removal of 2 bases from V and 2 bases from J, the junction contained 4 bases not matched to a gene. The CDR3 is 15 residues long.

The chain links TRBV7-3 to TRBJ1-2, with a weak D call TRBD1 (6 bases). Trimming stripped 5 bases from V and 8 bases from J, with 18 bases between. This CDR3 is 14 amino acids long. The germline V gene has CDR1 SGHTA and CDR2 FQGTGA. CDR3 region: CASSARSPGQGYTF. The CDR3 nucleotides are TGTGCCAGCAGCGCCCGTTCCCCGGGACAAGGCTACACCTTC.

As regards this clone: The sample holds other DNA sequences that translate to the same CDR3. The genes are TRBV6-1 and TRBJ2-1; the match to TRBD2 covers 14 bases. The J segment lost 9 bases and the V segment lost 4 bases, leaving 5 bases of the junction unmatched. There are 15 residues in the CDR3. CDR1 is MNHNS and CDR2 is SASEGT in the germline V gene. The CDR3 loop is CASSGRLAGGLEQFF. The CDR3, as DNA: TGTGCCAGCAGTGGGAGACTAGCGGGAGGGCTTGAGCAGTTCTTC.

The gene calls are TRBV9 and TRBJ2-7; 7 nucleotides match TRBD1. CDR1 and CDR2 from the germline V gene are SGDLS and YYNGEE. This CDR3 spans 17 amino acids. Trimming at V came to 5 bases and at J to 6 bases, leaving 20 bases not matched to a gene. This CDR3 reads CASSGRPYGQATPEQYF. CDR3 DNA sequence: TGTGCCAGCAGTGGGAGACCGTACGGACAGGCGACCCCCGAGCAGTACTTC.

J is TRBJ1-4 and V is TRBV7-8; TRBD1 matches at 8 bases. The germline CDR1 and CDR2 sequences are SGHVS and FQNEAQ. With V trimmed by 6 bases and J by 12 bases, 6 bases remained unmatched. This CDR3 is built from 12 residues. This CDR3 is CASSFTGGELFF. In DNA form, the CDR3 reads TGTGCCAGCAGTTTCACAGGGGGAGAACTGTTTTTT.

This clone was seen a few times. The chain couples TRBV5-5 to TRBJ1-1, with D unclear. Between the trimmed V and J ends, which lost 3 bases and 5 bases, there was a span of 14 bases. Germline-derived CDR1 and CDR2 are SGHKS and YYEKEE (reference sequence). The CDR3 runs 14 residues. This chain's CDR3 is CASSWAEGGTEAFF. The DNA for the CDR3 is TGTGCCAGCAGCTGGGCGGAGGGCGGGACTGAAGCTTTCTTT. The complete variable domain, with remaining parts taken from reference TRBV5-5 and TRBJ1-1, reads DAGVTQSPTHLIKTRGQQVTLRCSPISGHKSVSWYQQVLGQGPQFIFQYYEKEERGRGNFPDRFSARQFPNYSSELNVNALLLGDSALYLCASSWAEGGTEAFFGQGTRLTVV.

This chain links TRBV6-5 with TRBJ2-5; possibly TRBD1 for D (5 bases). Germline lookup yields CDR1 MNHEY and CDR2 SVGAGI. Trimming took 5 bases from V and 4 from J, leaving 14 bases between them. The CDR3 loop spans 14 amino acids. For the CDR3, the DNA is TGTGCCAGCAGTACGACAGTAACGAGAGAGACCCAGTACTTC. This encodes CASSTTVTRETQYF.

This clone was seen a few times. The chain has TRBV5-6 and TRBJ1-5; 8 bases match TRBD1. Germline CDR1 is SGHDT and CDR2 is YYEEEE. The CDR3 sequence is 15 residues long. The junction had 7 bases not matched to a gene; V was cut back by 4 bases and J by 4 bases. The CDR3 nucleotides read TGTGCCAGCAGCCGGAGGGGACAGGATAATCAGCCCCAGCATTTT. Translation gives CASSRRGQDNQPQHF.

A remark on this clone: Its ends do not fully match the called genes, so a read error is possible. V usage is TRBV7-9 and J usage is TRBJ2-3, with 9 bases lining up with TRBD1. The V gene's germline CDR1 is SEHNR and CDR2 FQNEAQ (reference sequence). The CDR3 is 16 amino acids. The CDR3 spells CSSSPGTGTGVKAQYF. The CDR3 DNA sequence: TGTTCCAGCAGCCCGGGGACAGGGACGGGCGTAAAAGCGCAGTATTTT.

The V gene is TRBV7-6, the J gene TRBJ1-1; D remains ambiguous. The CDR3 extends over 13 amino acids. Trimming cost V 8 bases and J 2 bases, with 12 bases left between them. Germline values: CDR1 SGHVS, CDR2 FNYEAQ. The CDR3 DNA reads as TGTGCCAGCGCGGATCATTTAAACACTGAAGCTTTCTTT. It yields the protein CASADHLNTEAFF.

The chain employs TRBV7-6 and TRBJ2-6, with 10 bases matching TRBD1. The CDR3 contains 16 residues. Losses at the gene ends were 11 bases for V and 4 bases for J; bases not matched to a gene: 11. Germline CDR1 and CDR2: SGHVS and FNYEAQ. CDR3 loop: CAYGQGDLGGANVLTF. The DNA of the CDR3 is TGTGCCTACGGACAGGGGGACCTCGGGGGGGCCAACGTCCTGACTTTC.

This clone was seen more than once but under ten times. The V and J genes are TRBV6-1 and TRBJ2-7; possibly TRBD2 for D (5 bases). V lost 1 base and J 2 bases, leaving 24 bases between the germline ends. The CDR3 contains 19 residues. Per the germline V gene, CDR1 is MNHNS and CDR2 is SASEGT. CDR3 DNA sequence: TGTGCCAGCAGTGAAGGGGTCGCCCTTGGGTTGCCCGGGGCCTACGAGCAGTACTTC. This encodes CASSEGVALGLPGAYEQYF.

The rearrangement links TRBV19 to TRBJ1-1; D gene uncertain. V dropped 5 bases and J dropped 1 base, with 11 bases sitting between them. The length of the CDR3 is 14 residues. In germline, CDR1 is LNHDA, CDR2 SQIVND (reference sequence). CDR3 DNA sequence: TGTGCCAGTAGTCTTGGCGGTAGGAACACTGAAGCTTTCTTT. Amino acid sequence: CASSLGGRNTEAFF.

This chain connects TRBV30 to TRBJ1-2; 7 bases align to TRBD1. Germline CDR1 GTSNPN, CDR2 SVGIG (reference sequence). The V and J ends lost 2 bases and 6 bases, in that order; junction bases with no gene match: 15. CDR3 length equals 16 residues. CDR3 sequence (DNA): TGTGCCTGGAGTCCCAAGGGGGGCAGGGGGAGGCATGGCTACACCTTC. This translates into CAWSPKGGRGRHGYTF.

V gene TRBV5-1 combines with J gene TRBJ2-7; D is unclear. Germline loops: CDR1 SGHRS, CDR2 YFSETQ. This CDR3 comprises 16 residues. Between the trimmed V and J ends, which lost 0 bases and 0 bases, there was a span of 13 bases. Here the CDR3 reads CASSLDPAVSSYEQYF. The CDR3 DNA reads as TGCGCCAGCAGCTTGGATCCCGCGGTAAGCTCCTACGAGCAGTACTTC.

The chain has TRBV10-3 and TRBJ1-2; D gene uncertain. Trimming removed 0 bases from V and 1 base from J, with 6 bases in between. CDR1 and CDR2 from the germline V gene are ENHRY and SYGVKD. The CDR3 is made up of 14 amino acids. This CDR3 reads CAISESTINYGYTF. DNA for the CDR3: TGTGCCATCAGTGAGTCGACAATTAACTATGGCTACACCTTC.

The chain has TRBV6-1 and TRBJ2-1; the D is unclear. The CDR3 is 11 amino acids. Trimming left V 3 bases short and J 7 bases short, with 4 bases between. Per germline, CDR1 MNHNS and CDR2 SASEGT. The CDR3, as DNA: TGTGCCAGCAGTGATCGGAATGAGCAGTTCTTC. This sequence encodes CASSDRNEQFF.

The V gene is TRBV7-6, the J gene TRBJ2-3, with 10 positions matching TRBD2. In germline, CDR1 is SGHVS, CDR2 FNYEAQ. The CDR3 is 17 residues long. With 2 bases clipped from V and 1 base from J, the junction kept 6 bases outside the gene matches. CDR3 residues: CASSLSLAGEGTDTQYF. The CDR3 bases are TGTGCCAGCAGCTTAAGCCTAGCGGGGGAAGGCACAGATACGCAGTATTTT.

This chain links TRBV5-1 with TRBJ2-7, with a tentative D call TRBD2 (7 bases). CDR3 length: 14 amino acids. Trimming pared 4 bases from V and 3 bases from J, leaving 14 bases between. Germline lookup yields CDR1 SGHRS and CDR2 YFSETQ. CDR3 DNA sequence: TGCGCCAGCAGCATAGGGGGGGGCCACTACGAGCAGTACTTC. It codes for CASSIGGGHYEQYF.

The CDR3 DNA reads TGTGCCACCTCTTCCGGGACAGGGTCCTACGAGCAGTACTTC. It codes for CATSSGTGSYEQYF. This sequence joins TRBV2 and TRBJ2-7, with 9 bases fitting TRBD1. V gave up 10 bases and J gave up 1 base; unmatched junction bases: 8. CDR1 and CDR2 (germline): SNHLY, FYNNEI. The CDR3 runs 14 residues.

The V call is TRBV5-6, the J call TRBJ1-1; TRBD1 matches at 10 bases. The CDR3 is 15 residues long. CDR1 is SGHDT, CDR2 YYEEEE, per germline. V shed 2 bases, J shed 7 bases, and the junction held 8 bases outside the gene matches. This CDR3 reads CASSFVDRGPDEAFF. In DNA form, the CDR3 reads TGTGCCAGCAGCTTTGTAGACAGGGGGCCTGATGAAGCTTTCTTT.

This clone came up once. The V and J genes are TRBV19 and TRBJ1-1, with 8 positions matching TRBD1. Germline V gene lookup returns CDR1 LNHDA and CDR2 SQIVND (reference sequence). After removal of 0 bases from V and 0 bases from J, the junction contained 6 bases not matched to a gene. The CDR3 has 17 amino acids. The CDR3 nucleotides are TGTGCCAGTAGTATAGAAGGGACAGGCCCTATGAACACTGAAGCTTTCTTT. Encoded protein: CASSIEGTGPMNTEAFF.